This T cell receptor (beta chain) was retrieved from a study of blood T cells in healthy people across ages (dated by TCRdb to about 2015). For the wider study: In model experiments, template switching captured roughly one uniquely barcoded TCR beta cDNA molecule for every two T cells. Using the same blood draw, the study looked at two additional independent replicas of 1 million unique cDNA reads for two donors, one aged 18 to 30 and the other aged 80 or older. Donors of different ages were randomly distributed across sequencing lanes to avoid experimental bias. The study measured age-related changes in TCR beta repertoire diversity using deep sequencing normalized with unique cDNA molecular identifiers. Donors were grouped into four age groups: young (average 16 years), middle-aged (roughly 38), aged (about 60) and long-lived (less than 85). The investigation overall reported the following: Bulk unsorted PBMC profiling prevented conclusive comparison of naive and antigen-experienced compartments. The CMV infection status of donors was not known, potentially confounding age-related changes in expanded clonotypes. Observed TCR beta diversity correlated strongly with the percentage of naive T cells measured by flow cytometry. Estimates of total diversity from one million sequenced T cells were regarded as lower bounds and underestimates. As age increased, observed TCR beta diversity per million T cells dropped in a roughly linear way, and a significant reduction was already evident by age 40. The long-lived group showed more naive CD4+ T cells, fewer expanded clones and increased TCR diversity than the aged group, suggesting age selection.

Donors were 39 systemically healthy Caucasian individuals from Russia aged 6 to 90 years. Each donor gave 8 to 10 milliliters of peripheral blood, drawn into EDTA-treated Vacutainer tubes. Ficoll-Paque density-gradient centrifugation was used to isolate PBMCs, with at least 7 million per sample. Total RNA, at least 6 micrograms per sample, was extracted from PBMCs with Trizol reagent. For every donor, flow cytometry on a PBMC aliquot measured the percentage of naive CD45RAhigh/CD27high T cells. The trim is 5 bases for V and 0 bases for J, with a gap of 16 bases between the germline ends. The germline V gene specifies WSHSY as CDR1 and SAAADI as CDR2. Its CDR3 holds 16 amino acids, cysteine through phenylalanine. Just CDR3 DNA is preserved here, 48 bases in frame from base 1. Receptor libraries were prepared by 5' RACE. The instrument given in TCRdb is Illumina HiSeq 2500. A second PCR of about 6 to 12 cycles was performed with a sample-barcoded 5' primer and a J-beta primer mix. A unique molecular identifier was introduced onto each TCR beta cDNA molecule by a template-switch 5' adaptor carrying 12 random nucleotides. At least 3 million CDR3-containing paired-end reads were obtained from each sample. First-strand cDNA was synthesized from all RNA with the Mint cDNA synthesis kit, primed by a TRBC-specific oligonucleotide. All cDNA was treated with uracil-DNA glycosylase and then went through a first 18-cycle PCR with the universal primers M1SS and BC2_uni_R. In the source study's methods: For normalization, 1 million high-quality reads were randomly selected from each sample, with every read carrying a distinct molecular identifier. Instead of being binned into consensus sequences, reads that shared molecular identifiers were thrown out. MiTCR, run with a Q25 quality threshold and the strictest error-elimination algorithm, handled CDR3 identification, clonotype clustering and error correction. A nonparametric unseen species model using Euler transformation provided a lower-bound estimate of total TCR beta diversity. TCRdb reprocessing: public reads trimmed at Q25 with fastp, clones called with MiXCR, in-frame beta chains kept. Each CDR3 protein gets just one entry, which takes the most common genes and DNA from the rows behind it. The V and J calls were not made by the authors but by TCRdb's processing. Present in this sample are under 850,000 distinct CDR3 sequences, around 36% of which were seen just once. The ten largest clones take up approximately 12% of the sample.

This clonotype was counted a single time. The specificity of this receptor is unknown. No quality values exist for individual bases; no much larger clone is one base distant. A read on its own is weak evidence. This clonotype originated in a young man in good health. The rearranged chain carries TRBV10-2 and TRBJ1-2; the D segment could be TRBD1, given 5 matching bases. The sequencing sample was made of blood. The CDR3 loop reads CASSPNRDAANYGYTF. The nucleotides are TGCGCCAGCAGTCCAAACCGGGACGCAGCTAACTATGGCTACACCTTC.